The sequence of this T cell receptor beta chain was determined in a study of blood T cell repertoires in COVID-19. As for the study in general: Acute-phase and convalescent COVID-19 samples originated in the United States, Italy and Spain. The analysed material was cDNA or gDNA that came from T cells, B-cell-depleted T cells, or PBMCs.

Source study methods: The authors estimated nucleated cell counts from reference gene primer amplification. The data were produced by immunoSEQ multiplex PCR, yet TCRdb's version contains in-frame clones alone and is incomplete. That table furnishes V, J and clone size, whereas the DNA furnished D and trimming. The table records a few hundred thousand clones, roughly 85% of them present only once. Germline values: CDR1 MNHEY, CDR2 SVGAGI. This CDR3 contains 13 residues. V was cut by 8 bases and J by 0 bases, with 10 bases left in between. This clone was seen a handful of times. This receptor was taken from a man aged 50 to 60 with active or convalescent COVID-19. This rearrangement joins TRBV6-5 to TRBJ1-1; D remains unclear. Sequencing was performed on peripheral blood. The CDR3 bases are TGTGCCAGCGGGGAGACCATGAACACTGAAGCTTTCTTT. Its translation is CASGETMNTEAFF.